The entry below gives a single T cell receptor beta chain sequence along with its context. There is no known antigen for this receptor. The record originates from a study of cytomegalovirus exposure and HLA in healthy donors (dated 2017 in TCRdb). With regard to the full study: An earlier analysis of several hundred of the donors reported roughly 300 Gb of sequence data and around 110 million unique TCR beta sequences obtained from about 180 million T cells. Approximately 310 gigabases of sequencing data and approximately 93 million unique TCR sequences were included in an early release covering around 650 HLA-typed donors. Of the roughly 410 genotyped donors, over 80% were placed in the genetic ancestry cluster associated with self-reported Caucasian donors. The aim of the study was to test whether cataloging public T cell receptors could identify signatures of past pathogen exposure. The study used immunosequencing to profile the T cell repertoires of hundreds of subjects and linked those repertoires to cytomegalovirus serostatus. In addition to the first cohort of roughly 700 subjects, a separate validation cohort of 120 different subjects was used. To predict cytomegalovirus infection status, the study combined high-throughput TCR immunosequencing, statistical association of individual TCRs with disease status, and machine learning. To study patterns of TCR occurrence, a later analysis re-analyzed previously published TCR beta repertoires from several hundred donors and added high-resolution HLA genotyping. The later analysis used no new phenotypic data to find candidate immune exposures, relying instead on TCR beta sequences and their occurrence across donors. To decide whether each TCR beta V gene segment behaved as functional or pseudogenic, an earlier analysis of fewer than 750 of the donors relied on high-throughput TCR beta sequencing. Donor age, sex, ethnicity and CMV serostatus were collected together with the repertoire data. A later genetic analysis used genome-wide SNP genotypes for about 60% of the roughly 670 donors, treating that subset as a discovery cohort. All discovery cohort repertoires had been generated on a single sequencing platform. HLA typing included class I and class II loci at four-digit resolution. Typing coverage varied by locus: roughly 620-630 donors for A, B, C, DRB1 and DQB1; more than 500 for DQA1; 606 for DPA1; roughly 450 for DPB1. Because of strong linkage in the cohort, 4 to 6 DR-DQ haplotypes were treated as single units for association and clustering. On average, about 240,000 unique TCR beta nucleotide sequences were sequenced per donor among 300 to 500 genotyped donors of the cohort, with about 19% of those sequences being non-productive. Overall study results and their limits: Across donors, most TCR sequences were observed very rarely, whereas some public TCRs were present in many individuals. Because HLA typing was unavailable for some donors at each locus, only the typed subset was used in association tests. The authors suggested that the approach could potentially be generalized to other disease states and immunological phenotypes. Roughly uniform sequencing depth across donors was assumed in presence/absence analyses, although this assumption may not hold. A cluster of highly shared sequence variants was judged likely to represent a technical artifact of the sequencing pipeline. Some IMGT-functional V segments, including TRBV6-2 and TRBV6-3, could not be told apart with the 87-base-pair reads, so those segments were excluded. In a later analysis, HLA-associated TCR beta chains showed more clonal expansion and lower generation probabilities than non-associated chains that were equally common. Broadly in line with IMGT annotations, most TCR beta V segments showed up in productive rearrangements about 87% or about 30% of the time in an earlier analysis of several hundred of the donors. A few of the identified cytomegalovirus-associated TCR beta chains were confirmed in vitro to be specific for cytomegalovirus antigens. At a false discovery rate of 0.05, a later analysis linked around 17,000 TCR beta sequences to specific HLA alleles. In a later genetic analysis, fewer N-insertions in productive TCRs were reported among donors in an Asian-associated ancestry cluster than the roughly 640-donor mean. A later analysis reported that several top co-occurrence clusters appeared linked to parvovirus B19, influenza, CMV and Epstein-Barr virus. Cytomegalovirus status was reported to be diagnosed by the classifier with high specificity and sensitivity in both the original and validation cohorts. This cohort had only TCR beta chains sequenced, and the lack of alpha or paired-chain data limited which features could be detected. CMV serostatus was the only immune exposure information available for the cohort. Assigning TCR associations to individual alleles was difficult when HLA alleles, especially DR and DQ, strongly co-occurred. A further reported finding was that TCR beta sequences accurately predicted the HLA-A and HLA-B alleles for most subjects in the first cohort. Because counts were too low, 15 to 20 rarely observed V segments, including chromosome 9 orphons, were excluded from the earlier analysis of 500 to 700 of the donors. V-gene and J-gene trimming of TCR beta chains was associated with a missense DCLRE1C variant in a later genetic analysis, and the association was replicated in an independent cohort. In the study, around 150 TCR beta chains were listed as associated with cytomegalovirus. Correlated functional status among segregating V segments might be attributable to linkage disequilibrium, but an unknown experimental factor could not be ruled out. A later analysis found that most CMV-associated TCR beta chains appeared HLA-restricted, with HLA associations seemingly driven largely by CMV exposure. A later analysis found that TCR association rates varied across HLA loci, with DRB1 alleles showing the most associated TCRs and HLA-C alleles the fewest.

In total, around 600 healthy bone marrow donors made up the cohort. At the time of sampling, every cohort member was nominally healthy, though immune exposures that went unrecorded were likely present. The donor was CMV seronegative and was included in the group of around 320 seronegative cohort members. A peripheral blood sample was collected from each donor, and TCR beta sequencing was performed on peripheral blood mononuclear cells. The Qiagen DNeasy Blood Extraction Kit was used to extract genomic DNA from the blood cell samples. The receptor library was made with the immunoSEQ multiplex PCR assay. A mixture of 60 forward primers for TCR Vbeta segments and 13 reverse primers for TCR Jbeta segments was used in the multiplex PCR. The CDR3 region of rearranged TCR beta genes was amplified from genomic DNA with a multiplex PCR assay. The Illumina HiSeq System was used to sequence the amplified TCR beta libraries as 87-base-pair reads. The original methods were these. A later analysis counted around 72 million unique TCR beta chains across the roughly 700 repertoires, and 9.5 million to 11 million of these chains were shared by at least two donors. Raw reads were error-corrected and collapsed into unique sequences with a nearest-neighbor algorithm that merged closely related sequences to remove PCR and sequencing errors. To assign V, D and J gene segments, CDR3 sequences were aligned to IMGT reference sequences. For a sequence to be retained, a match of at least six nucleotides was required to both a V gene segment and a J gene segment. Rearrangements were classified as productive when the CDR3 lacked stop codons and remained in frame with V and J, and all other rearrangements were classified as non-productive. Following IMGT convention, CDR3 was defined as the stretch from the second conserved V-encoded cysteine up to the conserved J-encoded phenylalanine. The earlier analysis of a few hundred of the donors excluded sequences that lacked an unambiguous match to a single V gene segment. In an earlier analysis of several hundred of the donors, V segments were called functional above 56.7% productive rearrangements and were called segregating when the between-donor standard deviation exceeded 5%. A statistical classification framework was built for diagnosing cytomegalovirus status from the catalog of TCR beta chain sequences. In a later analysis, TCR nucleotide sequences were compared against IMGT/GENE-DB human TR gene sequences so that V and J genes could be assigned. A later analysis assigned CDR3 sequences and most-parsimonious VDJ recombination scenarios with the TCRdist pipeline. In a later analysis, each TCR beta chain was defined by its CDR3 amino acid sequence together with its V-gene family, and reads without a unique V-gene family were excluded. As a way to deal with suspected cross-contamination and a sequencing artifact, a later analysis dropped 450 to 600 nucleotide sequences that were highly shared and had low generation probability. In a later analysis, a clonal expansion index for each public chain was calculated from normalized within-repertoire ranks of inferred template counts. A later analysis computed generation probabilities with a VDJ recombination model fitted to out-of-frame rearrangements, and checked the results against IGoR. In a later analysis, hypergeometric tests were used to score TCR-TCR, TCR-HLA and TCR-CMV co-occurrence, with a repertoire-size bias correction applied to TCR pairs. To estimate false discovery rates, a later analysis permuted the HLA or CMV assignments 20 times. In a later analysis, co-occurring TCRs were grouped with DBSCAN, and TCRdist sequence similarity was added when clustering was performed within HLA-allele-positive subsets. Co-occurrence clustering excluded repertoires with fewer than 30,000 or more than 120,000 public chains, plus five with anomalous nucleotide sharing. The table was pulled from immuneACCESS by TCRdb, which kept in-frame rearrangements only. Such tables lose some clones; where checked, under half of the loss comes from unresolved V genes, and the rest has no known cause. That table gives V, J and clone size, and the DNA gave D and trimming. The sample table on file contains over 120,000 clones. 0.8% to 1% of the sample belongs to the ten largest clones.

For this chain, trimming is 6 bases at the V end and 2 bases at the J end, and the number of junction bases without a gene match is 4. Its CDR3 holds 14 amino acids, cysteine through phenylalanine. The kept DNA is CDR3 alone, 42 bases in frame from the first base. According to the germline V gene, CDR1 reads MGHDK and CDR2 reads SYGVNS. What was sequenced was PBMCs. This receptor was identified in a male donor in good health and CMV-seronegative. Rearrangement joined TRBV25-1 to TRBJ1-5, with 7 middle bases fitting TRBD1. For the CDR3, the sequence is CASSWGTGNQPQHF. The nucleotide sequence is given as TGTGCCAGCAGCTGGGGGACAGGCAATCAGCCCCAGCATTTT.